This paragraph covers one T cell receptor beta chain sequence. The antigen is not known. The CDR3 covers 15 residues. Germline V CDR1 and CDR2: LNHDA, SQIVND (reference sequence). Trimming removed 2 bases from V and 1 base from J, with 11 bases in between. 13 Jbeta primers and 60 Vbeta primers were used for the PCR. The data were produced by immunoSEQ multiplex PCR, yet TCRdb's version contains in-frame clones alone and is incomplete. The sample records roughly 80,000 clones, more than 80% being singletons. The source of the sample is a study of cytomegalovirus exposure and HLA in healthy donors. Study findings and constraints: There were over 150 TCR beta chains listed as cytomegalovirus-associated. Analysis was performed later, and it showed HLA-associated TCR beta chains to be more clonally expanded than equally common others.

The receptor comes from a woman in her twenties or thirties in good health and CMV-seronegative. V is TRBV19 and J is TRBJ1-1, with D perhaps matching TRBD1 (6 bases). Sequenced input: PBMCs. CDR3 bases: TGTGCCAGTAGTATATCAGGGACAACGAACACTGAAGCTTTCTTT. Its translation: CASSISGTTNTEAFF.